One sample yielded the 8 T cell receptor beta chains listed below, sequenced in a study of shared clonotypes between healthy human individuals. The assay was immunoSEQ multiplex PCR, and TCRdb's table has in-frame clones only and misses some. Among a few million clones listed, 85% to 95% were seen once. The source material was naive CD4+ T cells sorted from blood. Subset meaning: CD45RA+ positively selected. These receptors came from a man aged 18-30 years in good health.

The chain joins TRBV4-3 to TRBJ2-2, with 7 bases matching TRBD1. This CDR3 comprises 17 residues. V was pared by 0 bases and J by 1 base, with 5 bases of the junction left unmatched. Looked up from germline, CDR1 is LGHNA and CDR2 is YSLEER. The CDR3 bases are TGCGCCAGCAGCCAAGATTCGCACAGGGGGAACACCGGGGAGCTGTTTTTT. It translates to CASSQDSHRGNTGELFF.

This clone appeared a few times. J is TRBJ1-1 and V is TRBV7-9; no clear D. CDR3 length: 8 amino acids. The germline V gene encodes CDR1 SEHNR and CDR2 FQNEAQ (reference sequence). With 11 bases removed from V and 14 bases from J, the gap between germline ends came to 12 bases. The chain's CDR3 is CAGQDGFF. The CDR3, as DNA: TGTGCCGGCCAGGATGGGTTCTTT.

The chain couples TRBV5-5 to TRBJ2-6, with 8 bases aligning to TRBD2. Germline lookup yields CDR1 SGHKS and CDR2 YYEKEE (reference sequence). The V segment lost 4 bases and the J segment 3 bases; nucleotides outside the gene matches: 3. This CDR3 is built from 15 residues. The CDR3 sequence: CASSRTSHGANVLTF. CDR3 in DNA: TGTGCCAGCAGCCGGACTAGCCATGGGGCCAACGTCCTGACTTTC.

The CDR3: CASSPLGRTSTDTQYF. The DNA for the CDR3 is TGCGCCAGCAGCCCCCTAGGGAGGACTAGCACAGATACGCAGTATTTT. The V call is TRBV4-1, the J call TRBJ2-3; D is possibly TRBD2 (6 bases). The CDR3 runs to 16 residues. V lost 4 bases to trimming and J lost 0 bases, with 14 bases between them. Germline values: CDR1 MGHRA, CDR2 YSYEKL.

The J gene is TRBJ2-4, the V gene TRBV5-6, with 8 nucleotides matching TRBD2. V was clipped by 4 bases and J by 1 base; unmatched bases: 7. Per germline, CDR1 SGHDT and CDR2 YYEEEE. CDR3 size: 16 residues. The CDR3 loop reads CASSPGGAGAKNIQYF. In DNA, the CDR3 is TGTGCCAGCAGCCCCGGGGGGGCAGGGGCCAAAAACATTCAGTACTTC.

For this clone: The same CDR3 is also encoded by other DNA sequences in this sample. V and J are TRBV18 and TRBJ2-3; D may be TRBD1 or TRBD2 (5 bases each). CDR1 is KGHSH, CDR2 LQKENI, per germline. V lost 0 bases, J lost 1 base, and 11 bases lay in between. The CDR3 spans 16 residues. CDR3 region: CASSPPRGEGTDTQYF. The CDR3 nucleotides read TGTGCCAGCTCACCACCACGGGGCGAGGGCACAGATACGCAGTATTTT.

This clone was observed a single time. J is TRBJ1-2 and V is TRBV10-3; D possibly corresponds to TRBD1 (5 bases). CDR1 and CDR2 (germline): ENHRY, SYGVKD. V was pared by 4 bases and J by 8 bases, with 11 bases between. The CDR3 contains 12 residues. The CDR3 sequence is CAISARVGGYTF. The CDR3 nucleotides read TGTGCCATCAGTGCCAGGGTTGGCGGCTACACCTTC.

The V call is TRBV9, the J call TRBJ1-3; D is perhaps TRBD1 (6 bases). The CDR3 has 17 residues. V was cut by 2 bases and J by 0 bases, with 15 bases left in between. Germline V lookup: CDR1 SGDLS, CDR2 YYNGEE. In DNA form, the CDR3 reads TGTGCCAGCAGCGTCACGGACAGCAAGAGCTCTGGAAACACCATATATTTT. Protein: CASSVTDSKSSGNTIYF. Filled out from reference TRBV9 and TRBJ1-3, the complete variable domain reads DSGVTQTPKHLITATGQRVTLRCSPRSGDLSVYWYQQSLDQGLQFLIQYYNGEERAKGNILERFSAQQFPDLHSELNLSSLELGDSALYFCASSVTDSKSSGNTIYFGEGSWLTVV.